This TCR beta chain originates from a study of blood T cell repertoires in COVID-19. The table lists this clone with a few counts. How the authors handled the data: For nucleated cells, counts were estimated from reference gene primer amplification. Sequencing used immunoSEQ multiplex PCR; TCRdb keeps in-frame clones, though not all of them. The DNA was the basis for D and trimming; V, J and clone size are from that table. The sample includes tens of thousands of clones, approximately 83% seen only once; the top ten take 48%. The CDR3 runs to 16 residues. From germline, CDR1 is SGHRS and CDR2 YFSETQ. V was clipped by 3 bases and J by 4 bases; unmatched bases: 10.

The sequence came from a man between 70 and 80 years old with acute or convalescent COVID-19. The sequencing input was peripheral blood. The rearrangement joins TRBV5-1 to TRBJ2-1; 7 bases fit TRBD2. CDR3: CASSSGRGGSYNEQFF. The CDR3 DNA is TGCGCCAGCAGCTCGGGGCGGGGCGGGAGTTACAATGAGCAGTTCTTC.